This T cell receptor beta chain was documented in a study of human T cells and chemical hapten exposure. General study points: High-frequency TCRs, those above 1 in 1000, stayed the same after DPC sensitization.

A few counts support this clonotype. Its antigen is currently unknown. What the library attached to individual cDNA molecules were unique molecular identifiers. TCRdb re-called the 5' RACE reads with MiXCR, one entry per CDR3 protein. The table lists 70,000 to 85,000 distinct CDR3 sequences, 15% to 20% of them singletons, with about 6.5% in the top ten. Unfractionated whole blood served as the source for total RNA extraction. The source is a female donor in good health.

The CDR3 loop reads CASQTSGRQEQYF. The CDR3 DNA sequence: TGTGCCAGTCAGACTAGCGGGAGACAGGAGCAGTACTTC. The genes are TRBV28 and TRBJ2-7; 12 bases line up with TRBD2. This CDR3 region has 13 residues. Germline V gene lookup returns CDR1 MDHEN and CDR2 SYDVKM. Unmatched junction bases numbered 7, after V lost 9 bases and J lost 7 bases.